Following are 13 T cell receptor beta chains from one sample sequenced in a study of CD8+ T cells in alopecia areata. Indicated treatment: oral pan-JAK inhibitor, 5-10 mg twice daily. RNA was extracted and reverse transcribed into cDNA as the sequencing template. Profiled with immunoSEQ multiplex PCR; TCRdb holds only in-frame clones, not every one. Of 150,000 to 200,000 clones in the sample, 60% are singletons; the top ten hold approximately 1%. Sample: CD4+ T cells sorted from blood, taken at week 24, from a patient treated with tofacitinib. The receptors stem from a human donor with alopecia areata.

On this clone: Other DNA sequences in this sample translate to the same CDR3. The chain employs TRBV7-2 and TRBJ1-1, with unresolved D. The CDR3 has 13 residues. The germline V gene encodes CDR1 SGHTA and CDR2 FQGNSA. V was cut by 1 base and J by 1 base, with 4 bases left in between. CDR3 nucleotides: TGTGCCAGCAGCTTAGGCGCGAACACTGAAGCTTTCTTT. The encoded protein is CASSLGANTEAFF.

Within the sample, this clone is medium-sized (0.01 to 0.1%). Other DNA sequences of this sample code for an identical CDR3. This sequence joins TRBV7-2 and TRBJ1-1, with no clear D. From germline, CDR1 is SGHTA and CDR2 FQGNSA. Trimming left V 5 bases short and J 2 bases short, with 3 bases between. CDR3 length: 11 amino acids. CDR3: CASSVNTEAFF. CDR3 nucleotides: TGTGCCAGCAGCGTTAACACTGAAGCTTTCTTT.

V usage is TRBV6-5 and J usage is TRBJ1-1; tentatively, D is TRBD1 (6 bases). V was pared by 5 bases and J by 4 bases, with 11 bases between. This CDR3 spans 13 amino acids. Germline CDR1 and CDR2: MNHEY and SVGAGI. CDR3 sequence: CASSPRGSTEAFF. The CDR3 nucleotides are TGTGCCAGCAGTCCGAGGGGGAGCACTGAAGCTTTCTTT.

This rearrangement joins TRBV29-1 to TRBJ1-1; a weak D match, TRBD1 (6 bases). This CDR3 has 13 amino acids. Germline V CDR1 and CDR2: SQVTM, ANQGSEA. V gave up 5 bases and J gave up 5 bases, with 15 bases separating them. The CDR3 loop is CSVPGTRGTEAFF. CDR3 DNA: TGCAGCGTTCCCGGGACACGGGGAACTGAAGCTTTCTTT.

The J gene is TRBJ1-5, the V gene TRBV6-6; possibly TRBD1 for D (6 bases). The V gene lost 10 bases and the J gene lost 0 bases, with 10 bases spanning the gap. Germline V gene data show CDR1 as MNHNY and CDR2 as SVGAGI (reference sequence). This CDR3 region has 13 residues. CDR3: CATTDSSNQPQHF. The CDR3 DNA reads TGTGCCACCACGGACAGTAGCAATCAGCCCCAGCATTTT.

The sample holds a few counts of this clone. CDR3 sequence (DNA): TGTGCCAGCACCCGAGGGAGGGATCCCTATGGCTACACCTTC. It is translated as CASTRGRDPYGYTF. The chain employs TRBV9 and TRBJ1-2; D ambiguous. Germline lookup yields CDR1 SGDLS and CDR2 YYNGEE. The V and J ends lost 6 bases and 4 bases respectively, with 16 bases between them. CDR3 length: 14 amino acids.

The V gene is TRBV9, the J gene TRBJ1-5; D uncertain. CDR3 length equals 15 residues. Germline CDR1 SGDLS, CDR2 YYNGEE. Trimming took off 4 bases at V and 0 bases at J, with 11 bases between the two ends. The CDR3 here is CASSPDGNSNQPQHF. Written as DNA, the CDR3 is TGTGCCAGCAGCCCTGACGGTAATAGCAATCAGCCCCAGCATTTT.

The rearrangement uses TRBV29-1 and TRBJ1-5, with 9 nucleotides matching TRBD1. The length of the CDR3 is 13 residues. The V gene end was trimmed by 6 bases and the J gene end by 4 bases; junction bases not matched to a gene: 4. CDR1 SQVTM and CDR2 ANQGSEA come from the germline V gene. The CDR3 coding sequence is TGCAGCGTCGGGACAGGGTCAAATCAGCCCCAGCATTTT. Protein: CSVGTGSNQPQHF.

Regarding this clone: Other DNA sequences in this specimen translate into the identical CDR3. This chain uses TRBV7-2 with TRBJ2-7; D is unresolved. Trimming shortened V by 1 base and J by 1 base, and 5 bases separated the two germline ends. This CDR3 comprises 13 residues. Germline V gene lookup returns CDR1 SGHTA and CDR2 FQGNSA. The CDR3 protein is CASSLERSYEQYF. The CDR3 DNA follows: TGTGCCAGCAGCTTAGAGAGGTCCTACGAGCAGTACTTC.

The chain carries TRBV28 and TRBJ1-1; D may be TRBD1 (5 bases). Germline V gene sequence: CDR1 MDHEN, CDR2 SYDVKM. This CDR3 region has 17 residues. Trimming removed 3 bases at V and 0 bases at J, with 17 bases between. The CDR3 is CASSLVQGRGMNTEAFF. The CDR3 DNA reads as TGTGCCAGCAGTTTGGTCCAGGGAAGGGGAATGAACACTGAAGCTTTCTTT.

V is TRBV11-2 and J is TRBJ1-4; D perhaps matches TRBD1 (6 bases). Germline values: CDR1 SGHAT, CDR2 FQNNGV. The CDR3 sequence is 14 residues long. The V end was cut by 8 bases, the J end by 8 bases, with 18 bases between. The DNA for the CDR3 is TGTGCCAGCTTAGAGGGGGGGCTGAACGAAAAACTGTTTTTT. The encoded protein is CASLEGGLNEKLFF. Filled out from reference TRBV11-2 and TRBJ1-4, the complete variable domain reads EAGVAQSPRYKIIEKRQSVAFWCNPISGHATLYWYQQILGQGPKLLIQFQNNGVVDDSQLPKDRFSAERLKGVDSTLKIQPAKLEDSAVYLCASLEGGLNEKLFFGSGTQLSVL.

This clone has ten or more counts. CDR3 protein: CASSSQSGETDTQYF. The CDR3 nucleotides are TGTGCCAGCAGCTCACAGAGCGGGGAGACAGATACGCAGTATTTT. This chain connects TRBV7-2 to TRBJ2-3; TRBD2 aligns across 7 bases. J gave up 3 bases and V 4 bases, and 7 bases lay outside the gene matches. There are 15 residues in the CDR3. In germline, CDR1 is SGHTA, CDR2 FQGNSA.

CDR3 amino acids: CASLRTPRNEQFF. CDR3 nucleotides: TGTGCCTCCCTGAGGACACCGAGGAATGAGCAGTTCTTC. The chain recombines TRBV30 with TRBJ2-1, with D possibly TRBD1 on 5 matching bases. The CDR3 totals 13 residues. V was clipped by 7 bases and J by 7 bases, with 17 bases between them. Germline V gives CDR1 GTSNPN, CDR2 SVGIG (reference sequence).